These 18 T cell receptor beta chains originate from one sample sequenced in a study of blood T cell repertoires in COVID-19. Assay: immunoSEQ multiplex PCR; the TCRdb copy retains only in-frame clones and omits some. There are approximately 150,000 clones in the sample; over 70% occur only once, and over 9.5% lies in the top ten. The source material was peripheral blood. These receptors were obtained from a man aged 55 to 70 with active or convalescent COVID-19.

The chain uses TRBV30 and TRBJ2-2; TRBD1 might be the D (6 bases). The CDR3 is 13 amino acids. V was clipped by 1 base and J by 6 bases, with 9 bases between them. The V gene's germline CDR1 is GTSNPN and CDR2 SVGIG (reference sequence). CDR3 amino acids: CAWSAGVSGELFF. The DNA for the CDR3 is TGTGCCTGGAGTGCAGGGGTTTCCGGGGAGCTGTTTTTT. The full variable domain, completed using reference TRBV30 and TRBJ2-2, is SQTIHQWPATLVQPVGSPLSLECTVEGTSNPNLYWYRQAAGRGLQLLFYSVGIGQISSEVPQNLSASRPQDRQFILSSKKLLLSDSGFYLCAWSAGVSGELFFGEGSRLTVL.

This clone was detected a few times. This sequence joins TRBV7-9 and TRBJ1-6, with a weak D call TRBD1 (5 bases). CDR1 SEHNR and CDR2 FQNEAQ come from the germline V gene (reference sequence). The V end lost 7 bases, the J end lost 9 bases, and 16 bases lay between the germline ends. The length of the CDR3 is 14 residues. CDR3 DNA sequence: TGTGCCAGCATCCCACGGGGGGGGAGTTCACCCCTCCACTTT. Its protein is CASIPRGGSSPLHF.

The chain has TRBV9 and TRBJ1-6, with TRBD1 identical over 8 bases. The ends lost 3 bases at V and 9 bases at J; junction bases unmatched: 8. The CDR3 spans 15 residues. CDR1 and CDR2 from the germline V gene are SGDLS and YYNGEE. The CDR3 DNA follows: TGTGCCAGCAGCGCACAGGGGGTAGGCGGTTCACCCCTCCACTTT. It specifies CASSAQGVGGSPLHF.

CDR3: CASSLAATGGGNTIYF. CDR3 nucleotide sequence: TGTGCCAGCAGCTTAGCGGCGACAGGGGGGGGAAACACCATATATTTT. The rearrangement links TRBV7-6 to TRBJ1-3; 9 nucleotides line up with TRBD1. Germline CDR1 reads SGHVS; CDR2 reads FNYEAQ. The CDR3 length is 16 residues. The V segment lost 0 bases and the J segment 4 bases; nucleotides outside the gene matches: 4.

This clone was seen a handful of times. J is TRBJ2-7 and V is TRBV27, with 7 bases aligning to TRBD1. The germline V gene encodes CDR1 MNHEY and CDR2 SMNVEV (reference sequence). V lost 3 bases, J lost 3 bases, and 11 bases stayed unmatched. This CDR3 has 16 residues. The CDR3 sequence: CASSFRHGTADYEQYF. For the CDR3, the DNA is TGTGCCAGCAGTTTCCGTCACGGGACAGCGGACTACGAGCAGTACTTC.

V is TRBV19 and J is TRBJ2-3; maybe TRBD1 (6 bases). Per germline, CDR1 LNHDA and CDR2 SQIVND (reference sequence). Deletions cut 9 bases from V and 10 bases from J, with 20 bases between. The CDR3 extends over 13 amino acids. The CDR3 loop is CASTPRTDLPQYF. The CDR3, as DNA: TGTGCCAGCACGCCCCGGACAGATCTCCCGCAGTATTTT. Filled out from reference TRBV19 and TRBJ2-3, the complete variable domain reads DGGITQSPKYLFRKEGQNVTLSCEQNLNHDAMYWYRQDPGQGLRLIYYSQIVNDFQKGDIAEGYSVSREKKESFPLTVTSAQKNPTAFYLCASTPRTDLPQYFGPGTRLTVL.

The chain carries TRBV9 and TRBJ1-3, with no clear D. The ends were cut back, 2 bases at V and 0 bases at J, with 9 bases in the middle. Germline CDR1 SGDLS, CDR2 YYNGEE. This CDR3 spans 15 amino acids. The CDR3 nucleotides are TGTGCCAGCAGCGTGTCCGGACTCTCTGGAAACACCATATATTTT. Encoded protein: CASSVSGLSGNTIYF.

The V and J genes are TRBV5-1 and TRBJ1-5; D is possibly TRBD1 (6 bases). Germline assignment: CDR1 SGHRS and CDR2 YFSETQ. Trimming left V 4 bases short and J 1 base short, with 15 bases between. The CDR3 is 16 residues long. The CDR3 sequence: CASSEGGTASNQPQHF. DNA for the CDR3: TGCGCCAGCAGCGAGGGGGGGACGGCCAGCAATCAGCCCCAGCATTTT.

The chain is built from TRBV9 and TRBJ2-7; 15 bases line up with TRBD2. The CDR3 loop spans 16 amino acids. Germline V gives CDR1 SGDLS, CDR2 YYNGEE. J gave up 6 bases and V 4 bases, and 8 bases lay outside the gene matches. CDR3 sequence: CASSPNPGLAGGEQYF. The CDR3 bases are TGTGCCAGCAGCCCTAACCCGGGACTAGCGGGAGGCGAGCAGTACTTC.

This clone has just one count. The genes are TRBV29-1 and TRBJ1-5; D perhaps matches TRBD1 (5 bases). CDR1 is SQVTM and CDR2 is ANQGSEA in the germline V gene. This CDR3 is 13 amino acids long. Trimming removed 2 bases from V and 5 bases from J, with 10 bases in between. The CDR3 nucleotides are TGCAGCGTTGAATTAGGGGTCCATCAGCCCCAGCATTTT. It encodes CSVELGVHQPQHF.

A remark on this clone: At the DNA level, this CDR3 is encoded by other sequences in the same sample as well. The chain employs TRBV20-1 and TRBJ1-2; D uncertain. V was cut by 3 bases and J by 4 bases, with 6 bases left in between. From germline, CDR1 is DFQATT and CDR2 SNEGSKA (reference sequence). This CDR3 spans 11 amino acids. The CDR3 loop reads CSASAGYGYTF. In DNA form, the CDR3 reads TGCAGTGCTAGTGCCGGCTATGGCTACACCTTC.

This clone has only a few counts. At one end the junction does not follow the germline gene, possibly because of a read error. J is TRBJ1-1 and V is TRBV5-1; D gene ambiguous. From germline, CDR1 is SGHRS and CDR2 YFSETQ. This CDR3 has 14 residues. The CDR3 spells CASSLRPGNPEAFF. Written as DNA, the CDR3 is TGCGCCAGCAGCTTAAGGCCGGGGAACCCTGAAGCTTTCTTT.

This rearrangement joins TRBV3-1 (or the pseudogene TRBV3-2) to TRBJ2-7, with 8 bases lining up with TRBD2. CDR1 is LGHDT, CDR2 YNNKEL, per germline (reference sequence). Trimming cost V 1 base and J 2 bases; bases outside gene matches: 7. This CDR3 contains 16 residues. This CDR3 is CASSQGTSFLAYEQYF. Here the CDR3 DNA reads TGTGCCAGCAGCCAAGGGACTAGCTTTCTAGCCTACGAGCAGTACTTC.

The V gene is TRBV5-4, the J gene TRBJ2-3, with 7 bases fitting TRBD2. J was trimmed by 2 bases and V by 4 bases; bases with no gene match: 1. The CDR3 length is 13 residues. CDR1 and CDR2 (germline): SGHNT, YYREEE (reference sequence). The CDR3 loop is CASSLAATDTQYF. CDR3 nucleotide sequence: TGTGCCAGCAGCCTAGCGGCCACAGATACGCAGTATTTT.

In nucleotides, the CDR3 is TGTGCCAGCAGCGCCCCGCATAGCGGCACCTACAATGAGCAGTTCTTC. It is translated as CASSAPHSGTYNEQFF. The chain is built from TRBV7-3 and TRBJ2-1; D is perhaps TRBD2 (6 bases). CDR1 is SGHTA and CDR2 is FQGTGA in the germline V gene. The CDR3 contains 16 residues. Trimming left V 5 bases short and J 2 bases short, with 16 bases between.

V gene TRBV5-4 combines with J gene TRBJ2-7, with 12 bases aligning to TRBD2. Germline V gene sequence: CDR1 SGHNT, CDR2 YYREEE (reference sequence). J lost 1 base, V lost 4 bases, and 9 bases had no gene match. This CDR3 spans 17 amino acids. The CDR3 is CASSDGLAGFLSYEQYF. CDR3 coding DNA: TGTGCCAGCAGCGACGGACTAGCGGGATTCTTGTCCTACGAGCAGTACTTC.

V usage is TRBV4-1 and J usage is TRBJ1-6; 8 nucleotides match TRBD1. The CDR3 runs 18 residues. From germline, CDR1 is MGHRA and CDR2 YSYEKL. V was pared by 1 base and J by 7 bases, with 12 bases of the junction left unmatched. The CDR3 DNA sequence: TGCGCCAGCAGCCAAGGTTCCGCCAGGGGGCTAGGAAATTCACCCCTCCACTTT. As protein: CASSQGSARGLGNSPLHF.

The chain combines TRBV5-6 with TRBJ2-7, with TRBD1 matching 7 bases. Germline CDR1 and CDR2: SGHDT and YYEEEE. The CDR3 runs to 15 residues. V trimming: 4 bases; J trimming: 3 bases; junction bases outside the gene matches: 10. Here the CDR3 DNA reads TGTGCCAGCAGCCTCGGAGACAGGGAGATCTACGAGCAGTACTTC. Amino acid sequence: CASSLGDREIYEQYF.